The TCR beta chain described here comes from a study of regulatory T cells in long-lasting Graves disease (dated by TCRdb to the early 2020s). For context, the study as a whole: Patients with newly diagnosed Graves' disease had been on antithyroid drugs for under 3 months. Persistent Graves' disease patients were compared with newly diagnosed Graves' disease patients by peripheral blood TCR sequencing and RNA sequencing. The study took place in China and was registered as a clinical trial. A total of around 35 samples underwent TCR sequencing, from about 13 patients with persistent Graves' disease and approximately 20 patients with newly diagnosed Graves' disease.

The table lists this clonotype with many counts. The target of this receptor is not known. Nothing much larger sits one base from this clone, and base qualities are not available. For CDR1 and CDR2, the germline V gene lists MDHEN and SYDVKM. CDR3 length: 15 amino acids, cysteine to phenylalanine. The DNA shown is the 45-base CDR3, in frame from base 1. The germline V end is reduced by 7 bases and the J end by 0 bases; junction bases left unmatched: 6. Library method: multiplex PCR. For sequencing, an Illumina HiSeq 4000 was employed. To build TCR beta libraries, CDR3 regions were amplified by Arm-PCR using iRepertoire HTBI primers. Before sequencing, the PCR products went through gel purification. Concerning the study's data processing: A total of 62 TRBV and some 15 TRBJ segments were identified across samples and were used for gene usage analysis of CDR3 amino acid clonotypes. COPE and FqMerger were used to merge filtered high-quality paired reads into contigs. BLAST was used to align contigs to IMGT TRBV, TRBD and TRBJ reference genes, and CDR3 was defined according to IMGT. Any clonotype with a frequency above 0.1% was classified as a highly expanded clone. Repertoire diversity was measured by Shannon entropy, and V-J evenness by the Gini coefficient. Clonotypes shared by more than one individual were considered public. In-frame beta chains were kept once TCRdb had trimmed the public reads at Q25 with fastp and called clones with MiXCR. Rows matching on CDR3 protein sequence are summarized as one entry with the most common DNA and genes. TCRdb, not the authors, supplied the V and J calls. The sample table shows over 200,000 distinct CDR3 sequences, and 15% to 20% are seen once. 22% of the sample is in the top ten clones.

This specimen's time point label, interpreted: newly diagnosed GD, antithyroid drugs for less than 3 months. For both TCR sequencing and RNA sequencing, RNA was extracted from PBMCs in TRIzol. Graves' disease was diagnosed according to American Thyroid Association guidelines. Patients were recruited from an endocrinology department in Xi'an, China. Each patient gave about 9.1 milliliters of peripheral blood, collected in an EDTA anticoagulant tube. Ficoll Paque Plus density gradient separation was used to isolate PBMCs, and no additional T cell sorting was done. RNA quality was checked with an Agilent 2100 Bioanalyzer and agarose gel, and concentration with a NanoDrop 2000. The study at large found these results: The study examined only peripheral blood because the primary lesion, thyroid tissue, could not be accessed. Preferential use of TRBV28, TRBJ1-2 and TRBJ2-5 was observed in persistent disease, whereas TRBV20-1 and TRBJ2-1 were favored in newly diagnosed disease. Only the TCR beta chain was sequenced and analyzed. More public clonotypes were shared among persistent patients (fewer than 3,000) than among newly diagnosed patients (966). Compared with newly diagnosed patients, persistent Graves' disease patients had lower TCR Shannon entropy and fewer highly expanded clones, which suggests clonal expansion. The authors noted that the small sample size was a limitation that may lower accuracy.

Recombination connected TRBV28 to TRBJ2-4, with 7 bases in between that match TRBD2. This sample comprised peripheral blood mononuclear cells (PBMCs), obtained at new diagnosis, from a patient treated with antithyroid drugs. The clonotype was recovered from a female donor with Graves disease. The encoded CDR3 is CASMTGGLAKNIQYF. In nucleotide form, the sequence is TGTGCCAGCATGACGGGGGGACTAGCCAAAAACATTCAGTACTTC. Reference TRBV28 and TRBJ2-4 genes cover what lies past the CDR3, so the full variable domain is DVKVTQSSRYLVKRTGEKVFLECVQDMDHENMFWYRQDPGLGLRLIYFSYDVKMKEKGDIPEGYSVSREKKERFSLILESASTNQTSMYLCASMTGGLAKNIQYFGAGTRLSVL.